What follows describes a single T cell receptor (beta chain). Antigen: not known. This may be a read error, as it is one base from a much larger clone. This record comes from a study of tumor and adjacent non-tumor tissue in lung cancer. Study-wide results and caveats: Compared with tumor, normal lung showed significantly lower TCR diversity.

The template was RNA from unsorted bulk tissue. The CDR3 runs 16 residues. After removal of 4 bases from V and 4 bases from J, the junction contained 12 bases not matched to a gene. Germline V lookup: CDR1 SGHKS, CDR2 YYEKEE (reference sequence). A modified ARM-PCR protocol with three rounds of nested PCR amplified TCRbeta. TCRdb called the multiplex PCR reads again in MiXCR, with one record for every CDR3 protein. Of fewer than 150,000 distinct CDR3 sequences in the sample, about 71% were seen once. The sequence was collected from a man in his sixties with small cell lung cancer. Sequenced: lung tumor tissue. J is TRBJ2-5 and V is TRBV5-5; 8 positions agree with TRBD1. CDR3 sequence: CASSLGQGPSLETQYF. As DNA, the CDR3 is TGTGCCAGCAGCCTCGGACAGGGACCTTCCCTAGAGACCCAGTACTTC.